The 22 T cell receptor beta chains in this list originate from one sample, sequenced in a study of vaccination effects on CD4 cells after COVID-19. These receptors' antigens are unknown. ViraFEST expansion of antigen-specific CD4+ T cells with viral peptide pools preceded sequencing. A roughly ten-day culture period preceded the isolation of CD4+ T cells. The vaccine recipients had no prior SARS-CoV-2 infection, with negative nucleocapsid antibodies. Sequencing used immunoSEQ multiplex PCR; TCRdb keeps in-frame clones, though not all of them. The sample includes tens of thousands of clones, roughly two thirds of them seen just once. The sample was CD4+ T cells from PBMCs cultured with HCoV-NL63 spike peptides, taken before COVID-19 vaccination. These receptors came from a human donor who received a COVID-19 vaccine.

This clone appeared once. The chain links TRBV11-3 to TRBJ1-1; D perhaps matches TRBD1 (6 bases). The CDR3 sequence is 13 residues long. V was clipped by 5 bases and J by 1 base, with 8 bases between them. In germline, CDR1 is SGHNT, CDR2 YENEEA. The CDR3 loop reads CASSRGANTEAFF. CDR3 DNA: TGTGCCAGCAGCCGGGGGGCGAACACTGAAGCTTTCTTT.

V is TRBV3-1 (or the pseudogene TRBV3-2) and J is TRBJ1-3; 10 bases are a match to TRBD1. V was clipped by 2 bases and J by 4 bases; unmatched bases: 8. The CDR3 is 17 amino acids. CDR1 is LGHDT, CDR2 YNNKEL, per germline (reference sequence). This chain's CDR3 is CASSQPLTGGRGNTIYF. CDR3 DNA sequence: TGTGCCAGCAGCCAACCACTGACAGGGGGCAGAGGAAACACCATATATTTT.

The chain links TRBV10-3 to TRBJ1-2; the D gene is possibly TRBD1 (6 bases). Trimming shortened V by 4 bases and J by 6 bases, and 12 bases separated the two germline ends. This CDR3 has 13 residues. Germline V gives CDR1 ENHRY, CDR2 SYGVKD. The CDR3 DNA reads TGTGCCATCAGTGCTCCAGGGGCCAATGGCTACACCTTC. It specifies CAISAPGANGYTF.

Of note for this clone: Other DNA sequences of this sample code for an identical CDR3. This sequence joins TRBV5-4 and TRBJ2-5; tentative D call: TRBD1 (6 bases). V was trimmed by 2 bases and J by 2 bases, leaving 10 bases between them. Germline V gives CDR1 SGHNT, CDR2 YYREEE (reference sequence). The CDR3 covers 14 residues. CDR3 sequence reads: CASSLQGAQETQYF. DNA of the CDR3: TGTGCCAGCAGCTTACAGGGAGCTCAAGAGACCCAGTACTTC.

The CDR3: CSVAREEWDEQFF. The CDR3 DNA reads as TGCAGCGTTGCGCGGGAGGAGTGGGATGAGCAGTTCTTC. The chain links TRBV29-1 to TRBJ2-1; 8 nucleotides align to TRBD2. V trimming: 4 bases; J trimming: 8 bases; junction bases outside the gene matches: 7. The CDR3 runs 13 residues. Germline values: CDR1 SQVTM, CDR2 ANQGSEA.

The chain links TRBV20-1 to TRBJ2-2, with D possibly TRBD2 on 6 matching bases. V was shortened by 3 bases and J by 6 bases, with 17 bases between the two germline ends. The germline gives CDR1 DFQATT, CDR2 SNEGSKA (reference sequence). CDR3 size: 15 residues. CDR3 protein: CSASGSGGPSGELFF. Written as DNA, the CDR3 is TGCAGTGCTAGTGGATCTGGAGGGCCCTCCGGGGAGCTGTTTTTT.

The rearrangement links TRBV13 to TRBJ2-1; D uncertain. Trimming took 2 bases from V and 8 from J, leaving 13 bases between them. The CDR3 is made up of 14 amino acids. Looked up from germline, CDR1 is PRHDT and CDR2 is FYEKMQ (reference sequence). CDR3 nucleotides: TGTGCCAGCAGCTTACGCGGAGTGAGCTATGAGCAGTTCTTC. Amino acids: CASSLRGVSYEQFF.

This clone was seen only a few times. The chain carries TRBV5-1 and TRBJ1-1, with 9 bases identical to TRBD1. Per germline, CDR1 SGHRS and CDR2 YFSETQ. CDR3 size: 15 residues. The J segment lost 4 bases and the V segment lost 3 bases, leaving 7 bases of the junction unmatched. CDR3 loop: CASSSPQGASTEAFF. The CDR3 nucleotides read TGCGCCAGCAGCTCCCCACAGGGGGCAAGCACTGAAGCTTTCTTT.

The chain is built from TRBV5-6 and TRBJ2-4, with 9 bases lining up with TRBD1. The CDR3 contains 17 residues. Germline trimming cut 2 bases from V and 8 bases from J; bases unmatched to any gene: 14. The germline V gene encodes CDR1 SGHDT and CDR2 YYEEEE. The CDR3: CASSFSRTGGVEDIQYF. The CDR3 coding sequence is TGTGCCAGCAGCTTCTCACGAACAGGGGGCGTCGAGGACATTCAGTACTTC.

In its sample, this clone was seen a few times. V is TRBV2 and J is TRBJ2-7; D unclear. The CDR3 runs to 14 residues. V lost 0 bases and J lost 2, with 8 bases in between. CDR1 SNHLY and CDR2 FYNNEI come from the germline V gene. The CDR3: CASSEAAIAYEQYF. In DNA, the CDR3 is TGTGCCAGCAGTGAAGCGGCAATAGCCTACGAGCAGTACTTC.

The DNA of the CDR3 is TGTGCCAGCAGCTTTTCGGCTGGAAACACCATATATTTT. Protein: CASSFSAGNTIYF. The J gene is TRBJ1-3, the V gene TRBV7-9, with D uncertain. Deletions cut 3 bases from V and 2 bases from J, with 5 bases between. This CDR3 region has 13 residues. Per germline, CDR1 SEHNR and CDR2 FQNEAQ (reference sequence).

The gene calls are TRBV3-1 (or the pseudogene TRBV3-2) and TRBJ2-5; TRBD2 matches 9 bases. This CDR3 has 16 residues. V shed 9 bases, J shed 4 bases, and the junction held 15 bases outside the gene matches. Germline V gene sequence: CDR1 LGHDT, CDR2 YNNKEL (reference sequence). The CDR3 DNA follows: TGTGCCAGTAGACATAGCGGGAGAACCATCAGAGAGACCCAGTACTTC. This sequence encodes CASRHSGRTIRETQYF.

CDR3: CASSPTGVGGYTF. CDR3 sequence (DNA): TGTGCCAGCAGCCCCACAGGGGTTGGTGGCTACACCTTC. The chain uses TRBV6-5 and TRBJ1-2, with 7 positions matching TRBD1. J lost 7 bases, V lost 6 bases, and 8 bases had no gene match. This CDR3 comprises 13 residues. Germline V gives CDR1 MNHEY, CDR2 SVGAGI.

This sequence joins TRBV29-1 and TRBJ2-3; 9 bases fit TRBD2. V dropped 4 bases and J dropped 0; count of bases not matched to a gene: 14. Germline V lookup: CDR1 SQVTM, CDR2 ANQGSEA. This CDR3 contains 18 residues. CDR3 region: CSVGGLAQKSSSTDTQYF. The CDR3 nucleotides read TGCAGCGTTGGTGGACTAGCGCAAAAAAGCTCTAGCACAGATACGCAGTATTTT.

Only a few counts were recorded for this clone. The CDR3 DNA sequence: TGTGCCAGTAGTATCCAGGATGGCACCATGAACACTGAAGCTTTCTTT. It is translated as CASSIQDGTMNTEAFF. V gene TRBV19 combines with J gene TRBJ1-1; D unresolved. Germline V gene data show CDR1 as LNHDA and CDR2 as SQIVND (reference sequence). The CDR3 spans 16 residues. The ends were cut back, 3 bases at V and 0 bases at J, with 14 bases in the middle.

The rearrangement links TRBV6-2 or TRBV6-3 to TRBJ1-1; weak D call: TRBD1 (5 bases). V lost 2 bases and J lost 2, with 6 bases in between. The germline CDR1 and CDR2 sequences are MNHEY and SVGEGT. This CDR3 is 13 amino acids long. DNA for the CDR3: TGTGCCAGCAGTTACCGGGACAACACTGAAGCTTTCTTT. It translates to CASSYRDNTEAFF.

V usage is TRBV19 and J usage is TRBJ2-5, with D uncertain. This CDR3 is 14 amino acids long. V was pared by 1 base and J by 4 bases, with 10 bases between. CDR1 is LNHDA and CDR2 is SQIVND in the germline V gene (reference sequence). This CDR3 reads CASSIGAPPETQYF. The CDR3 nucleotides read TGTGCCAGTAGTATAGGGGCCCCACCAGAGACCCAGTACTTC.

The chain uses TRBV29-1 and TRBJ2-7; D gene uncertain. CDR1 is SQVTM, CDR2 ANQGSEA, per germline. This CDR3 is 10 amino acids long. Trimming took off 6 bases at V and 3 bases at J, with 6 bases between the two ends. CDR3 amino acids: CSVELYEQYF. The CDR3 region has the DNA TGCAGCGTCGAACTCTACGAGCAGTACTTC.

Concerning this clone: One end of the junction varies from germline; a read error may be responsible. The chain joins TRBV12-3 or TRBV12-4 to TRBJ2-3; no definite D call. CDR3 size: 11 residues. The CDR3 reads CASSLSETQYF. The CDR3 bases are TGTGCCAGCAGTTTATCAGAGACGCAGTATTTT.

This clone was observed a handful of times. V usage is TRBV2 and J usage is TRBJ1-1, with D unclear. CDR3 length: 13 amino acids. V was cut by 4 bases and J by 3 bases, with 9 bases left in between. Germline loops: CDR1 SNHLY, CDR2 FYNNEI. DNA for the CDR3: TGTGCCAGCAGTGTAAGGGTGCACACTGAAGCTTTCTTT. Translation: CASSVRVHTEAFF.

This clone was detected once. V is TRBV27 and J is TRBJ2-1; 7 bases are a match to TRBD2. The CDR3 has 12 residues. The germline gives CDR1 MNHEY, CDR2 SMNVEV (reference sequence). This CDR3 reads CASGEFGNEQFF. In DNA form, the CDR3 reads TGTGCGAGCGGGGAGTTCGGCAATGAGCAGTTCTTC.

V and J are TRBV5-1 and TRBJ2-6; D is undetermined. Trimming removed 0 bases at V and 0 bases at J, with 4 bases between. The CDR3 consists of 15 residues. Germline V lookup: CDR1 SGHRS, CDR2 YFSETQ. CDR3 bases: TGCGCCAGCAGCTTGGACGTCTCTGGGGCCAACGTCCTGACTTTC. Translating gives CASSLDVSGANVLTF.